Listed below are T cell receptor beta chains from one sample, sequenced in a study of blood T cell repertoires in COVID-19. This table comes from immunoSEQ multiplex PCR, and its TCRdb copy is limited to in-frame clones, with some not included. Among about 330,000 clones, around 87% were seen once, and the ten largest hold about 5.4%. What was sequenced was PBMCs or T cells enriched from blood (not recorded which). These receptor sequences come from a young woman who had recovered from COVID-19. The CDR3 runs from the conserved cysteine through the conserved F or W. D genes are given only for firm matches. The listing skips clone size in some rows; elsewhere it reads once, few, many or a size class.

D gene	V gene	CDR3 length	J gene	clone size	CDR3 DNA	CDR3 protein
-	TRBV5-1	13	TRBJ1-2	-	TGCGCCAGCAGCTTGAGCGATAACTATGGCTACACCTTC	CASSLSDNYGYTF
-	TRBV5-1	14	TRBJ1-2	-	TGCGCCAGCAGCTTGGAACGGGGAGGGTATGGCTACACCTTC	CASSLERGGYGYTF
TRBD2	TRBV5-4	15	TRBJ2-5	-	TGTGCCAGCAGCTTGGGGGGACTAGCGGAAGAGACCCAGTACTTC	CASSLGGLAEETQYF
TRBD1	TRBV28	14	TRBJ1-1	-	TGTGCCAGCACACCGACGGTGGGACAGGGGGAAGCTTTCTTT	CASTPTVGQGEAFF
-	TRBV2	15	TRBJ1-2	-	TGTGCCAGCAGTGGGGACACCCCGGGCCGGCATGGCTACACCTTC	CASSGDTPGRHGYTF
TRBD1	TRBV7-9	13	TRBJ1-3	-	TGTGCCAGCAGCTGGGACAGCGGAAACACCATATATTTT	CASSWDSGNTIYF
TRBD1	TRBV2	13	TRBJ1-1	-	TGTGCCAGCAGTACAGGGGTGGTGACTGAAGCTTTCTTT	CASSTGVVTEAFF
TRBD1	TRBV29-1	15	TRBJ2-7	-	TGCAGCGTTAGCGACAGGGGGCGAAGATCCTACGAGCAGTACTTC	CSVSDRGRRSYEQYF
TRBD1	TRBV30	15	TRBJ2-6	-	TGTGCCTGGAGGCCGACAGGGACTGGGGCCAACGTCCTGACTTTC	CAWRPTGTGANVLTF
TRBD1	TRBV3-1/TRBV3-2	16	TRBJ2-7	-	TGTGCCAGCAGCCAATCTCCGGGACAGGGCGTGGGGGAGCAGTACTTC	CASSQSPGQGVGEQYF
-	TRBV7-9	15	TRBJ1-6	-	TGTGCCAGCAGCTTAGGTACAGGTATTAATTCACCCCTCCACTTT	CASSLGTGINSPLHF
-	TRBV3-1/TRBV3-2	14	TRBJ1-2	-	TGTGCCAGCAGCCAACAGGGACTTTTCTATGGCTACACCTTC	CASSQQGLFYGYTF
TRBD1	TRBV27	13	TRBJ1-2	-	TGTGCCAGCAGTTTACAGGGGGCAGTGGGCTACACCTTC	CASSLQGAVGYTF
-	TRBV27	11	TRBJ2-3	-	TGTGCCAGCAGCCACACAGATACGCAGTATTTT	CASSHTDTQYF
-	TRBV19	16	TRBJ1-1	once	TGTGCCAGTAGTATTCCGGGGGGCTCAGTGGGCACTGAAGCTTTCTTT	CASSIPGGSVGTEAFF
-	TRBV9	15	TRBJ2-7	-	TGTGCCAGCAGCGTTGGACTCGGTGGATTCACCGAGCAGTACTTC	CASSVGLGGFTEQYF
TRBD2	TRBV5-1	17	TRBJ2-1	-	TGCGCCAGCAGCTACCTAGCGGGGGGTCCGGCCTACAATGAGCAGTTCTTC	CASSYLAGGPAYNEQFF
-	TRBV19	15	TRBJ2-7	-	TGTGCCAGTAGTTCCCGACAGGTTTCGTCATACGAGCAGTACTTC	CASSSRQVSSYEQYF
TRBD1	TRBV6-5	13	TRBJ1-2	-	TGTGCCAGCAGCCCGGACAGGGGAAATGGCTACACCTTC	CASSPDRGNGYTF
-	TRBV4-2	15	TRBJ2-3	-	TGTGCCAGCAGCCAAGCGTCTAGGGGCATAGATACGCAGTATTTT	CASSQASRGIDTQYF
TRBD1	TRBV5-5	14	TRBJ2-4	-	TGTGCCAGCAGTACCGGGACAGTCCCCAACATTCAGTACTTC	CASSTGTVPNIQYF
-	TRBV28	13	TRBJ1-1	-	TGTGCCAGCAGTGACAGTAGGAACACTGAAGCTTTCTTT	CASSDSRNTEAFF
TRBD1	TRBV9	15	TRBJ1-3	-	TGTGCCAGCAGCTATGGACAGGGAGGACGGAACACCATATATTTT	CASSYGQGGRNTIYF
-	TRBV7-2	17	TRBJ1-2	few	TGTGCCAGCAGCTTAGAACGATCGGTCTACCCTTCCTATGGCTACACCTTC	CASSLERSVYPSYGYTF
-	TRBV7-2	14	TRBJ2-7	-	TGTGCCAGCACTCCGGTCCCGGAGGCTTACGAGCAGTACTTC	CASTPVPEAYEQYF
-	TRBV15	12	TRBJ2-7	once	TGTGCCACCGGAGAGGTCCTCTACGAGCAGTACTTC	CATGEVLYEQYF
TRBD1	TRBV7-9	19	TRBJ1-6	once	TGTGCCAGCAGCTCGGGACAGGGTCCCTTCTTCTCCTATAATTCACCCCTCCACTTT	CASSSGQGPFFSYNSPLHF
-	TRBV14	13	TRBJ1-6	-	TGTGCCAGCAGCCAACTCGAGTATTCACCCCTCCACTTT	CASSQLEYSPLHF
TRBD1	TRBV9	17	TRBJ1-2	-	TGTGCCAGCAGCGCCCGGGACAGGGAAGGAACTAACTATGGCTACACCTTC	CASSARDREGTNYGYTF
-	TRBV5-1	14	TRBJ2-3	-	TGCGCCAGCAGCCTTTATCTCAGGGGAGATACGCAGTATTTT	CASSLYLRGDTQYF
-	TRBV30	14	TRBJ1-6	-	TGTGCCTGGAGTCCCGGGGTCCGGAATTCACCCCTCCACTTT	CAWSPGVRNSPLHF
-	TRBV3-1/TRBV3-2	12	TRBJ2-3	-	TGTGCCAGCAGCGGCCCATCCGATACGCAGTATTTT	CASSGPSDTQYF
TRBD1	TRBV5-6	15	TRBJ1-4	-	TGTGCCAGCAGCCCACGACAGGGGTTTAATGAAAAACTGTTTTTT	CASSPRQGFNEKLFF
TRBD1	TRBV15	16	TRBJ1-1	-	TGTGCCACCGCCTCAGGGACAGTCCCAACCTCCACTGAAGCTTTCTTT	CATASGTVPTSTEAFF
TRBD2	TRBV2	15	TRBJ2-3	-	TGTGCCAGCAGTGAGCTAGCGGGGGGAGCAGATACGCAGTATTTT	CASSELAGGADTQYF
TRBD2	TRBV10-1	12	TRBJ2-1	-	TGCGCCAGCCTTAGCGGGGTCAATGAGCAGTTCTTC	CASLSGVNEQFF
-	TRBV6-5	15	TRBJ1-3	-	TGTGCCAGCAGTTACTCGGCAAGCTCTGGAAACACCATATATTTT	CASSYSASSGNTIYF
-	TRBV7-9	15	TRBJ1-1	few	TGTGCCAGCAGCTCCAGCCTCCAGGGCGTCACTGAAGCTTTCTTT	CASSSSLQGVTEAFF
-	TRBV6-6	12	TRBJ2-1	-	TGTGCCAGCAGTATACAGTACAATGAGCAGTTCTTC	CASSIQYNEQFF
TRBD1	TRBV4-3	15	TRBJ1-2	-	TGCGCCAGCAGCCAATCGGGACAGGGGGCAGGTGGCTACACCTTC	CASSQSGQGAGGYTF
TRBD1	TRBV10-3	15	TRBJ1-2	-	TGTGCCATCAGTGTAGGACAGGGAGTAGTTAATGGCTACACCTTC	CAISVGQGVVNGYTF
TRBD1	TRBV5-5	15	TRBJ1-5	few	TGTGCCAGCAGCGGGACCGGTCAGGGGGATCAGCCCCAGCATTTT	CASSGTGQGDQPQHF
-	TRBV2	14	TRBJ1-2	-	TGTGCCAGCAGCCCCTCCGAAGGGGGTCATGGCTACACCTTC	CASSPSEGGHGYTF
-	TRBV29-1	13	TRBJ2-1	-	TGCAGCCCGCGGAGTCCCGGGGAGGATGAGCAGTTCTTC	CSPRSPGEDEQFF
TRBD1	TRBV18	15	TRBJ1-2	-	TGTGCCAGCTCACCGGGACAGGACCCATCCTATGGCTACACCTTC	CASSPGQDPSYGYTF
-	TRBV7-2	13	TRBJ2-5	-	TGTGCCAGCAGCTTATGGGGGGAAGAGACCCAGTACTTC	CASSLWGEETQYF
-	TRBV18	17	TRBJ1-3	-	TGTGCCAGCTCACCACCGCAGGGGATTATCTCTGGAAACACCATATATTTT	CASSPPQGIISGNTIYF
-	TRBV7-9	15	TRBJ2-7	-	TGTGCCAGCAGCTTAAGTGCCCTAGACCCCTACGAGCAGTACTTC	CASSLSALDPYEQYF
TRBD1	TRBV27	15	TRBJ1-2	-	TGTGCCAGCAGTTTAGCGACAGGGGGCTACTATGGCTACACCTTC	CASSLATGGYYGYTF
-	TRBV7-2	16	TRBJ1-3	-	TGTGCCAGCAGCTTAGCTGAGACACCCTCTGGAAACACCATATATTTT	CASSLAETPSGNTIYF